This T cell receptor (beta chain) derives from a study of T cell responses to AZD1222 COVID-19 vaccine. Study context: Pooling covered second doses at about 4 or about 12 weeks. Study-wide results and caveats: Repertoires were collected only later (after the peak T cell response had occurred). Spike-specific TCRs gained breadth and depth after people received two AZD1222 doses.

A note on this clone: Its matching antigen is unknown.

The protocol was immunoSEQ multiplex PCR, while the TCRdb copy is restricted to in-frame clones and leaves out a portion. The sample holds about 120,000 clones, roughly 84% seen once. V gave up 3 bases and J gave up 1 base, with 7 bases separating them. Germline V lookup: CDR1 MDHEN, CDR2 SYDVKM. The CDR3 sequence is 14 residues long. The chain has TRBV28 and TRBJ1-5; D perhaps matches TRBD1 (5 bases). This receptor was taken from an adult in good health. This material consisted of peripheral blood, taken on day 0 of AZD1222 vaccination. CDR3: CASSFGGSNQPQHF. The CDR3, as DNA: TGTGCCAGCAGTTTTGGGGGGAGCAATCAGCCCCAGCATTTT.